Listed below are T cell receptor beta chains from one sample, sequenced in a study of graft-versus-host responses after intestinal transplantation. These receptors have no identified antigens. Only in-frame clones appear in the TCRdb table, and some are missing; sequencing was by immunoSEQ multiplex PCR. The data hold around 100,000 clones, with less than 90% observed a single time. Sample: unstimulated CD4+ T cells sorted from spleen or lymph node cells, taken before intestinal transplant. Every receptor here comes from a human donor who received an intestinal transplant. Each CDR3 is given with its conserved first and last residue. Rows may omit the clone size; those that give it use once, few, many or a size class.

V gene	J gene	clone size	CDR3 protein
TRBV19	TRBJ1-2	NA	CASSIPRLANYGYTF
TRBV5-1	TRBJ2-7	NA	CASSSSSGRGPYYEQYF
TRBV7-6	TRBJ2-3	once	CASSLYQGTDTQYF
TRBV5-4	TRBJ1-1	NA	CASSPTPQTTEAFF
TRBV11-3	TRBJ2-5	NA	CASDGGGRAQYF
TRBV11-2	TRBJ2-5	NA	CASSLGTAQETQYF
TRBV14	TRBJ1-2	once	CASSEEEGGYGYTF
TRBV6-1	TRBJ1-4	NA	CASSVVHFGEKLFF
TRBV15	TRBJ2-1	NA	CATSRDLATNEQFF
TRBV6-6	TRBJ2-3	NA	CASSFLASTDTQYF
TRBV9	TRBJ2-2	NA	CASSVAPLGTPLGGELFF
TRBV5-1	TRBJ2-7	NA	CASSLEGGRGYEQYF
TRBV6-6	TRBJ2-7	NA	CASSLPGGFPYEQYF
TRBV6-5	TRBJ2-1	NA	CASSYSRDHNEQFF
TRBV9	TRBJ2-1	NA	CASSVGLAGGYNEQFF
TRBV30	TRBJ2-2	NA	CASDRGNTGELFF
TRBV2	TRBJ1-1	NA	CASSAGALSTEAFF
TRBV5-1	TRBJ1-5	NA	CASSFDGSGNQPQHF
TRBV29-1	TRBJ2-3	NA	CSVQGRFTDTQYF
TRBV11-2	TRBJ1-5	NA	CASSPRPSNQPQHF
TRBV7-6	TRBJ2-1	once	CASSLDWSNEQFF
TRBV20-1	TRBJ2-3	NA	CSARSDTQYF
TRBV6-5	TRBJ1-3	few	CASSYSQGAGNTIYF
TRBV14	TRBJ2-2	NA	CASSHLDRSYRGTGELFF
TRBV7-7	TRBJ2-5	NA	CASSKRLAGVRGETQYF
TRBV28	TRBJ2-3	once	CASTDPRPNTDTQYF
TRBV19	TRBJ2-7	NA	CASPDRPPYEQYF
TRBV2	TRBJ2-7	NA	CASSESVAGSSYEQYF
TRBV30	TRBJ2-3	NA	CAWRLAGAYNTQYF
TRBV4-1	TRBJ2-3	NA	CASSQDTRQGGTHTQYF
TRBV6-1	TRBJ1-6	once	CASKEPTGNSPLHF
TRBV19	TRBJ1-5	NA	CASSTTGGNNQPQHF
TRBV19	TRBJ1-1	NA	CASSQQGNGLYTEAFF
TRBV7-9	TRBJ1-3	few	CASISGNTIYF
TRBV27	TRBJ2-2	NA	CASTLWGANTGELFF
TRBV9	TRBJ1-2	NA	CASSEDSNYGYTF
TRBV5-1	TRBJ2-2	once	CASSSLGTSGRRTGELFF
TRBV1	TRBJ2-1	NA	CTSSQDGGSSYNEQFF
TRBV11-2	TRBJ2-7	NA	CASRMGGPYEQYF
TRBV6-1	NA	NA	CASRGIPYEQYF
TRBV9	TRBJ2-3	NA	CASSVDRGGDTQYF
TRBV6-5	TRBJ2-2	once	CASSALAGDTGELFF
TRBV7-2	TRBJ2-2	NA	CASSTQWIASTGELFF
TRBV6-1	TRBJ2-2	NA	CASIGGRTNTGELFF
TRBV4-1	TRBJ2-7	few	CASSQVHFPPYEQYF
TRBV29-1	TRBJ2-1	NA	CSVTRGGTSSYNEQFF
TRBV9	TRBJ2-7	NA	CASSVASGVGEQYF
TRBV7-3	TRBJ1-2	NA	CASSRTGGYGYTF
TRBV10-1	TRBJ2-1	NA	CASSATPGQGANEQFF
TRBV2	TRBJ1-4	NA	CASSTETGYDGKLFF
TRBV5-1	TRBJ2-1	NA	CASSPEGSSYNEQFF
TRBV27	TRBJ2-3	NA	CASSAPRTSGTDTQYF
TRBV6-6	TRBJ2-2	NA	CASHMTRAGELFF
TRBV5-1	TRBJ2-7	once	CASSLGGPSSYEQYF
TRBV6-1	TRBJ2-3	NA	CASSEATLAVSTDTQYF
TRBV7-2	TRBJ2-7	NA	CASSLRQGASYEQYF
TRBV20-1	TRBJ2-1	once	CSARTPYEQFF
TRBV7-9	TRBJ1-4	NA	CASSLYTSSNEKLFF